One sample yielded the 26 T cell receptor beta chains listed below, sequenced in a study of siplizumab effects on memory and regulatory T cells. Sequencing used immunoSEQ multiplex PCR; TCRdb keeps in-frame clones, though not all of them. The table includes about 100,000 clones, about 90% detected once. The sequenced sample consisted of Tregs sorted from blood. These receptors were obtained from a human donor in good health.

This chain connects TRBV5-6 to TRBJ2-5; no clear D gene. Deletions cut 5 bases from V and 5 bases from J, with 10 bases between. CDR1 and CDR2 from the germline V gene are SGHDT and YYEEEE. The CDR3 consists of 12 residues. This CDR3 is CASSWAGETQYF. DNA of the CDR3: TGTGCCAGCAGTTGGGCAGGTGAGACCCAGTACTTC.

The rearrangement uses TRBV6-5 and TRBJ1-1; D is unclear. The ends were cut back, 5 bases at V and 11 bases at J, with 15 bases in the middle. This CDR3 is built from 12 residues. Germline values: CDR1 MNHEY, CDR2 SVGAGI. The CDR3 reads CASSDRAYSAFF. For the CDR3, the DNA is TGTGCCAGCAGTGATAGGGCCTATAGCGCTTTCTTT.

The chain employs TRBV30 and TRBJ1-2, with D maybe TRBD1 (5 bases). Germline CDR1 reads GTSNPN; CDR2 reads SVGIG (reference sequence). Trimming removed 0 bases from V and 4 bases from J, with 12 bases in between. The CDR3 spans 14 residues. CDR3 nucleotide sequence: TGTGCCTGGAGTGTCAGGCGGGGGGGCTATGGCTACACCTTC. It codes for CAWSVRRGGYGYTF.

The chain joins TRBV13 to TRBJ2-1; 10 bases align to TRBD2. CDR1 is PRHDT, CDR2 FYEKMQ, per germline (reference sequence). The CDR3 is 15 amino acids. The junction had 4 bases not matched to a gene; V was cut back by 3 bases and J by 5 bases. CDR3 sequence: CASSLGLAFHNEQFF. In DNA, the CDR3 is TGTGCCAGCAGCTTGGGACTAGCGTTTCACAATGAGCAGTTCTTC.

This sequence joins TRBV28 and TRBJ2-4, with TRBD1 matching over 10 bases. Looked up from germline, CDR1 is MDHEN and CDR2 is SYDVKM. The CDR3 runs 16 residues. Losses at the gene ends were 5 bases for V and 15 bases for J; bases not matched to a gene: 19. CDR3 coding DNA: TGTGCCAGCAGTCACAGATATCTGGGACAGGGGCCACGGAGGTACTTC. It is translated as CASSHRYLGQGPRRYF.

This sequence joins TRBV20-1 and TRBJ2-3; D gene ambiguous. CDR1 and CDR2 (germline): DFQATT, SNEGSKA (reference sequence). This CDR3 contains 11 residues. Trimming removed 4 bases from V and 4 bases from J, with 6 bases in between. The CDR3 here is CSATLADTQYF. The DNA for the CDR3 is TGCAGTGCTACCCTAGCAGATACGCAGTATTTT.

The chain couples TRBV7-8 to TRBJ2-7, with 11 bases fitting TRBD2. CDR1 and CDR2 (germline): SGHVS, FQNEAQ. The ends lost 2 bases at V and 1 base at J; junction bases unmatched: 7. The CDR3 has 17 residues. DNA for the CDR3: TGTGCCAGCAGCTTACCTAGCGGGAGGATAATATCCTACGAGCAGTACTTC. Residues: CASSLPSGRIISYEQYF. Looking up the rest from reference TRBV7-8 and TRBJ2-7 gives the full variable domain: GAGVSQSPRYKVAKRGQDVALRCDPISGHVSLFWYQQALGQGPEFLTYFQNEAQLDKSGLPSDRFFAERPEGSVSTLKIQRTQQEDSAVYLCASSLPSGRIISYEQYFGPGTRLTVT.

V usage is TRBV19 and J usage is TRBJ1-2, with TRBD1 identical over 7 bases. The CDR3 is made up of 15 amino acids. Trimming took 10 bases from V and 5 from J; bases not matched to a gene: 16. Germline V gene data show CDR1 as LNHDA and CDR2 as SQIVND (reference sequence). CDR3 sequence: CATNRDSTFGYGYTF. The CDR3 DNA is TGTGCCACTAACCGGGACAGTACCTTTGGTTATGGCTACACCTTC.

This clone was observed a single time. This sequence joins TRBV19 and TRBJ1-2; 7 nucleotides line up with TRBD1. CDR3 length: 13 residues. Germline CDR1 is LNHDA and CDR2 is SQIVND (reference sequence). Trimming removed 5 bases from V and 6 bases from J; junction bases left unmatched: 6. The CDR3 sequence: CASSSDREDGYTF. CDR3 nucleotides: TGTGCCAGTAGTTCCGACAGGGAGGATGGCTACACCTTC.

The CDR3 coding sequence is TGTGCCAGCAGCCAATCGGTTAGCGGGAAGCAGTTCTTC. Its protein product is CASSQSVSGKQFF. The J gene is TRBJ2-1, the V gene TRBV14, with 8 bases aligning to TRBD2. The CDR3 is made up of 13 amino acids. Germline V gene data show CDR1 as SGHDN and CDR2 as FVKESK. J was trimmed by 11 bases and V by 2 bases; bases with no gene match: 5.

The count of this clone is one. The rearrangement uses TRBV5-1 and TRBJ2-4; 11 bases are a match to TRBD2. V dropped 0 bases and J dropped 0; count of bases not matched to a gene: 8. Germline V gives CDR1 SGHRS, CDR2 YFSETQ. The CDR3 length is 19 residues. CDR3 in amino acids: CASSLVLAGGTLAKNIQYF. In DNA, the CDR3 is TGCGCCAGCAGCTTGGTTTTAGCGGGAGGGACCCTAGCCAAAAACATTCAGTACTTC.

The rearrangement uses TRBV18 and TRBJ2-3, with TRBD2 matching over 9 bases. In germline, CDR1 is KGHSH, CDR2 LQKENI. With 3 bases clipped from V and 5 bases from J, the junction kept 24 bases outside the gene matches. The length of the CDR3 is 21 residues. For the CDR3, the DNA is TGTGCCAGCTCACCGTACCAATTTAGTCAGAAACTAGCGGGCCCCGGAGATACGCAGTATTTT. Amino acid sequence: CASSPYQFSQKLAGPGDTQYF.

The chain is built from TRBV9 and TRBJ2-1, with 8 positions matching TRBD2. CDR1 SGDLS and CDR2 YYNGEE come from the germline V gene. The ends lost 0 bases at V and 8 bases at J; junction bases unmatched: 10. The CDR3 loop spans 16 amino acids. CDR3 DNA sequence: TGTGCCAGCAGCGTAGGGTCCAGCGGGAGCGAGCATGAGCAGTTCTTC. Translating gives CASSVGSSGSEHEQFF.

This sequence joins TRBV5-1 and TRBJ2-7, with 8 nucleotides matching TRBD2. Per the germline V gene, CDR1 is SGHRS and CDR2 is YFSETQ. The V and J ends lost 4 bases and 3 bases, in that order; junction bases with no gene match: 12. CDR3 length: 16 residues. The CDR3 loop reads CASSLGPGLDIYEQYF. DNA of the CDR3: TGCGCCAGCAGCCTGGGGCCGGGACTAGATATCTACGAGCAGTACTTC.

The rearrangement joins TRBV6-1 to TRBJ2-5; D not resolved. V dropped 3 bases and J dropped 4 bases, with 3 bases sitting between them. The CDR3 length is 11 residues. Germline values: CDR1 MNHNS, CDR2 SASEGT. CDR3 nucleotides: TGTGCCAGCAGTGAGGTAGAGACCCAGTACTTC. Protein product: CASSEVETQYF.

The chain uses TRBV9 and TRBJ2-2, with TRBD2 matching 12 bases. The CDR3 spans 16 residues. Germline CDR1 and CDR2: SGDLS and YYNGEE. V lost 0 bases, J lost 7 bases, and 4 bases stayed unmatched. CDR3 sequence (DNA): TGTGCCAGCAGCGTAGGACTAGCGGGAGTCGACGGGGAGCTGTTTTTT. The encoded protein is CASSVGLAGVDGELFF.

To note about this clone: At the DNA level, this CDR3 is encoded by other sequences in the same sample as well. The chain carries TRBV7-3 and TRBJ2-5; D not certain. Germline V gene sequence: CDR1 SGHTA, CDR2 FQGTGA. CDR3 length: 13 amino acids. The ends were cut back, 3 bases at V and 4 bases at J, with 9 bases in the middle. CDR3 in amino acids: CASSFGVGETQYF. CDR3 sequence (DNA): TGTGCCAGCAGCTTTGGTGTGGGAGAGACCCAGTACTTC. The full variable domain, in which reference TRBV7-3 and TRBJ2-5 provide the parts outside the CDR3, is GAGVSQTPSNKVTEKGKYVELRCDPISGHTALYWYRQSLGQGPEFLIYFQGTGAADDSGLPNDRFFAVRPEGSVSTLKIQRTERGDSAVYLCASSFGVGETQYFGPGTRLLVL.

This clone was recorded only once. The chain is built from TRBV6-5 and TRBJ2-7; TRBD1 might be the D (6 bases). V lost 2 bases, J lost 2 bases, and 13 bases lay in between. CDR1 is MNHEY and CDR2 is SVGAGI in the germline V gene. This CDR3 has 15 amino acids. CDR3: CASSYVQGPTYEQYF. In DNA form, the CDR3 reads TGTGCCAGCAGTTACGTACAGGGACCAACCTACGAGCAGTACTTC.

V is TRBV14 and J is TRBJ2-3; TRBD1 might be the D (5 bases). Germline V gives CDR1 SGHDN, CDR2 FVKESK. The CDR3 consists of 15 residues. Trimming took off 2 bases at V and 1 base at J, with 10 bases between the two ends. CDR3 DNA sequence: TGTGCCAGCAGCCAATCAGGGTATCGCACAGATACGCAGTATTTT. Its translation: CASSQSGYRTDTQYF.

The chain is built from TRBV11-2 and TRBJ2-2; D is perhaps TRBD1 or TRBD2 (5 bases each). Germline CDR1 SGHAT, CDR2 FQNNGV. The CDR3 is made up of 16 amino acids. Trimming removed 1 base from V and 2 bases from J, with 11 bases in between. The CDR3 reads CASSLVGTANTGELFF. CDR3 nucleotide sequence: TGTGCCAGCAGCTTAGTGGGGACGGCAAACACCGGGGAGCTGTTTTTT.

The rearrangement uses TRBV27 and TRBJ2-3; tentative D call: TRBD2 (5 bases). The CDR3 is made up of 14 amino acids. V shed 4 bases and J shed 0 bases, with 8 bases lying between them. The V gene's germline CDR1 is MNHEY and CDR2 SMNVEV (reference sequence). CDR3 coding DNA: TGTGCCAGCAGTTATCGGGGAAGCACAGATACGCAGTATTTT. Amino acid sequence: CASSYRGSTDTQYF.

The V call is TRBV15, the J call TRBJ2-3; D not resolved. The CDR3 is made up of 11 amino acids. CDR1 and CDR2 from the germline V gene are LNHNV and YYDKDF (reference sequence). The V end lost 4 bases, the J end lost 2 bases, and 1 base lay between the germline ends. The CDR3 sequence: CATSTTDTQYF. CDR3 coding DNA: TGTGCCACCAGCACCACAGATACGCAGTATTTT.

V is TRBV4-2 and J is TRBJ2-3; perhaps TRBD2 as D (6 bases). The CDR3 is 17 residues long. CDR1 LGHNA and CDR2 YNFKEQ come from the germline V gene. Deletions cut 0 bases from V and 4 bases from J, with 17 bases between. CDR3 protein: CASSQDRTTTLPDTQYF. CDR3 bases: TGTGCCAGCAGCCAAGATCGGACTACGACCTTGCCAGATACGCAGTATTTT.

This rearrangement joins TRBV5-6 to TRBJ2-7; 9 bases line up with TRBD1. The CDR3 extends over 14 amino acids. The V gene end was trimmed by 9 bases and the J gene end by 1 base; junction bases not matched to a gene: 8. Germline V CDR1 and CDR2: SGHDT, YYEEEE. CDR3: CATTGQGSSYEQYF. In DNA, the CDR3 is TGTGCCACCACGGGACAGGGATCATCCTACGAGCAGTACTTC.

The CDR3 coding sequence is TGTGCCAGCAGCAACGACAAGTACAATCAGCCCCAGCATTTT. Its protein is CASSNDKYNQPQHF. V usage is TRBV6-5 and J usage is TRBJ1-5; no definite D call. This CDR3 spans 14 amino acids. V gave up 6 bases and J gave up 3 bases, with 12 bases separating them. Germline-derived CDR1 and CDR2 are MNHEY and SVGAGI.

This clone was picked up one time. The chain employs TRBV9 and TRBJ2-1; possible D gene TRBD1, 5 bases. CDR1 and CDR2 from the germline V gene are SGDLS and YYNGEE. Trimming took 0 bases from V and 7 from J, leaving 8 bases between them. The CDR3 extends over 13 amino acids. The CDR3 sequence: CASSVARANEQFF. The CDR3 nucleotides are TGTGCCAGCAGCGTAGCCAGGGCGAATGAGCAGTTCTTC.